This TCR beta chain was observed in a study of beta chain features in type 1 diabetes. Notes on the study in general: Within the patient group, naive, central memory and Treg TCRB repertoires appeared more similar to each other than within healthy donors.

In the case of this clone: The antigen is unknown.

Reverse transcribing all isolated RNA meant expressed TCRB transcripts were sequenced. TCRdb's copy holds only in-frame clones and misses some; the assay was immunoSEQ multiplex PCR. The data contain approximately 38,000 clones, about 64% of them singletons. Germline V gene data show CDR1 as SGHVS and CDR2 as FQNEAQ. With 2 bases removed from V and 6 bases from J, the gap between germline ends came to 14 bases. The CDR3 has 15 amino acids. The receptor was derived from a woman in her twenties or thirties in good health. The sample consisted of Tregs from blood. The gene calls are TRBV7-8 and TRBJ2-1, with D hard to call. The CDR3 loop is CASSLRQGAFNEQFF. The CDR3 DNA follows: TGTGCCAGCAGCTTAAGGCAAGGAGCCTTCAATGAGCAGTTCTTC.